The clone carrying this TCR beta chain was found once. Trimming removed 6 bases from V and 4 bases from J; junction bases left unmatched: 14. Germline CDR1 and CDR2: SGHAT and FQNNGV. There are 16 residues in the CDR3. The data were taken from a study of CD8 T cells in Susac syndrome. FACS enriched CD8+ TEMRA cells, while bulk CD8+ and CD4+ were negatively isolated. RNA, at about 0.5 to 1 ug, was reverse transcribed with random hexamers. From the immunoSEQ multiplex PCR reads, TCRdb called clonotypes with MiXCR, one entry per CDR3 protein. The sample has under 150,000 distinct CDR3 sequences, 94% seen once.

J is TRBJ2-5 and V is TRBV11-2; 7 bases are shared with TRBD2. Sequenced material: CD8+ T cells from PBMCs. The receptor's source is a human donor in good health. CDR3 in amino acids: CASSSGEGGIRETQYF. In DNA, the CDR3 is TGTGCCAGCAGTTCAGGCGAGGGAGGGATCAGAGAGACCCAGTACTTC. The full variable domain, in which reference TRBV11-2 and TRBJ2-5 provide the parts outside the CDR3, is EAGVAQSPRYKIIEKRQSVAFWCNPISGHATLYWYQQILGQGPKLLIQFQNNGVVDDSQLPKDRFSAERLKGVDSTLKIQPAKLEDSAVYLCASSSGEGGIRETQYFGPGTRLLVL.